This note documents a single T cell receptor (beta chain) sequence. CDR3 length: 15 residues. The V end was cut by 2 bases, the J end by 4 bases, with 14 bases between. Germline CDR1 reads SGHRS; CDR2 reads YFSETQ. 60 Vbeta and 13 Jbeta primers were used in PCR. Only in-frame clones appear in the TCRdb table, and some are missing; sequencing was by immunoSEQ multiplex PCR. The sample shows about 140,000 clones, roughly 66% of them seen only once. This sample stems from a study of cytomegalovirus exposure and HLA in healthy donors. The material sequenced was PBMCs. The TCR comes from a woman aged 60-70 years in good health and CMV-seronegative. The chain employs TRBV5-1 and TRBJ2-3; possible D gene TRBD2, 5 bases. The CDR3: CASSFLAGVPDTQYF. CDR3 DNA sequence: TGCGCCAGCAGCTTCCTAGCAGGTGTCCCAGATACGCAGTATTTT.